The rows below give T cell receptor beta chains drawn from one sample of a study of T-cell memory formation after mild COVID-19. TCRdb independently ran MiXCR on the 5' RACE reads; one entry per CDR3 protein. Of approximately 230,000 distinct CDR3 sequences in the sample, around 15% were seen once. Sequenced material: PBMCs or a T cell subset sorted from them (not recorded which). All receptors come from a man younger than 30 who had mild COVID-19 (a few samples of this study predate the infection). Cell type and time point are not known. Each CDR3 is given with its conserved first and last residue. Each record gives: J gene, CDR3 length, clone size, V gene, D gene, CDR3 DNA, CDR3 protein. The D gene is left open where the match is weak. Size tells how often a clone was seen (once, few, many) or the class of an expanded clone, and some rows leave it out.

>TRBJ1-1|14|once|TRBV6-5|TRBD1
TGTGCCAGCAGTTACTTTCAGGGGGAGACTGAAGCTTTCTTT
CASSYFQGETEAFF
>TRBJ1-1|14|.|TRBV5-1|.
TGCGCCAGCAGCCCCCCCGGGAGTCCCACTGAAGCTTTCTTT
CASSPPGSPTEAFF
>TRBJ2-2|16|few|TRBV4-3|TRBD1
TGCGCCAGCAGCCAAGACAGGGGGCTGGCTACCGGGGAGCTGTTTTTT
CASSQDRGLATGELFF
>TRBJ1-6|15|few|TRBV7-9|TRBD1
TGTGCCAGCACCTGGGGGACAGGCAATAATTCACCCCTCCACTTT
CASTWGTGNNSPLHF
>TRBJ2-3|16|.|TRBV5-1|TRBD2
TGCGCCAGCAGCAGGCTCGGGGGGAGTTACACAGATACGCAGTATTTT
CASSRLGGSYTDTQYF
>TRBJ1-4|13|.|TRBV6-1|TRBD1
TGTGCCAGCAGTGAAAGGAGGGGGCCGGTTCTGTTTTTT
CASSERRGPVLFF
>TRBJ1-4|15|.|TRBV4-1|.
TGCGCCAGCAGCCAAGCTGCAGCCGATAATGAAAAACTGTTTTTT
CASSQAAADNEKLFF
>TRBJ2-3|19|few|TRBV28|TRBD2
TGTGCCAGCAGTTCCCCCGGGACTAGCGGGGGTGGAAGCACAGATACGCAGTATTTT
CASSSPGTSGGGSTDTQYF
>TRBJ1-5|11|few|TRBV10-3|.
TGTGCCATCGGGGTTAATCAGCCCCAGCATTTT
CAIGVNQPQHF
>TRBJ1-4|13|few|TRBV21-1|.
TGTGCCAGCCGCACACCAACTAATGAAAAACTGTTTTTT
CASRTPTNEKLFF
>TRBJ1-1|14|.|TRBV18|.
TGTGCCAGCTCACCAGCGACTGTGAGCACTGAAGCTTTCTTT
CASSPATVSTEAFF
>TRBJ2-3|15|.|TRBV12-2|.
TGTGCAAGTCGCTTAGTGACGGCAAGCACAGATACGCAGTATTTT
CASRLVTASTDTQYF
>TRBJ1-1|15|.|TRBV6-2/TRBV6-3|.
TGTGCCAGCAGTTGGGGTTCGACAGGGAACACTGAAGCTTTCTTT
CASSWGSTGNTEAFF
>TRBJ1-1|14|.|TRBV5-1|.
TGCGCCAGCAGCTTGTCGACACCGAACACTGAAGCTTTCTTT
CASSLSTPNTEAFF
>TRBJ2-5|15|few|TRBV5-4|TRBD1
TGTGCCAGCAGCCCGGACAGGGCCCCCCGGGAGACCCAGTACTTC
CASSPDRAPRETQYF
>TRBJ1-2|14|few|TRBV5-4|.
TGTGCCAGCAGCTTGGAAGTCTCGCCGTATGGCTACACCTTC
CASSLEVSPYGYTF
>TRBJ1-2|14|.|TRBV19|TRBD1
TGTGCCAGTAGTTCTCCGGGACAGGGGTTCGGCTACACCTTC
CASSSPGQGFGYTF
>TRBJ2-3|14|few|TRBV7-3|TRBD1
TGTGCCAGCAGCGTACACAGGGGTACAGATACGCAGTATTTT
CASSVHRGTDTQYF
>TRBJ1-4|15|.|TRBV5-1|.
TGCGCCAGCAGCTTGGGTCGTGGGCCTGGTGAAAAACTGTTTTTT
CASSLGRGPGEKLFF
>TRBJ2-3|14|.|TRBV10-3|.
TGTGCCATCAGTGGCGCCAGATACACAGATACGCAGTATTTT
CAISGARYTDTQYF
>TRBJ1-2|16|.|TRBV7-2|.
TGTGCCAGCATTAAAGAAGGTCGGGGGACCGTATATGGCTACACCTTC
CASIKEGRGTVYGYTF
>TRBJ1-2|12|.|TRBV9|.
TGTGCCAGCAGCCTCAGTCGGTATGGCTACACCTTC
CASSLSRYGYTF
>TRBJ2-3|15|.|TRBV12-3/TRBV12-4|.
TGTGCCAGCAGGCCAGGGGAGGCGGGGACAGATACGCAGTATTTT
CASRPGEAGTDTQYF
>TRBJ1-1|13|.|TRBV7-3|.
TGTGCCAGCAGCTTAATCGGCAGTACTGAAGCTTTCTTT
CASSLIGSTEAFF
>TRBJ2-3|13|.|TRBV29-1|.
TGCAGCGTACAACTAGATCTGGCAGATACGCAGTATTTT
CSVQLDLADTQYF
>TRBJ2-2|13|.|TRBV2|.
TGTGCCAGCTTAGCGGATATCACCGGGGAGCTGTTTTTT
CASLADITGELFF